Listed below are T cell receptor beta chains from one sample, sequenced in a study of blood T cell repertoires in COVID-19. TCRdb keeps only in-frame clones here, not all; method: immunoSEQ multiplex PCR. The sample has tens of thousands of clones; about 85% are singletons. Sequencing was done on a sample of peripheral blood. The receptors were gathered from a man aged 55-75 years with acute or convalescent COVID-19. Each CDR3 is given with its conserved first and last residue. The order of the fields is V gene, clone size, D gene, J gene, CDR3 protein, CDR3 DNA. D genes are given only for firm matches. Size is omitted from some rows. Given values are once, few, many or a class for expanded clones.

TRBV7-9	NA	TRBD2	TRBJ2-1	CASRHNPASGRKEGDEQFF	TGTGCCAGCAGGCACAACCCCGCTAGCGGGAGGAAGGAGGGTGATGAGCAGTTCTTC
TRBV6-5	NA	TRBD2	TRBJ2-3	CASSPTSGSTDTQYF	TGTGCCAGCAGCCCCACTAGCGGGAGCACAGATACGCAGTATTTT
TRBV18	NA	NA	TRBJ2-2	CASSLSVGELFF	TGTGCCAGCTCACTATCGGTCGGGGAGCTGTTTTTT
TRBV18	NA	TRBD1	TRBJ2-1	CASSRAWDSTYNEQFF	TGTGCCAGCTCACGGGCTTGGGACAGCACTTACAATGAGCAGTTCTTC
TRBV5-1	NA	NA	TRBJ2-7	CASSSGLLYEQYF	TGCGCCAGCAGCTCGGGACTTCTCTACGAGCAGTACTTC
TRBV2	NA	NA	TRBJ1-2	CASSTGINYGYTF	TGTGCCAGCAGTACCGGGATCAACTATGGCTACACCTTC
TRBV4-2	NA	TRBD1	TRBJ1-2	CASSQAGTGYGYTF	TGTGCCAGCAGCCAAGCCGGGACAGGGTACGGCTACACCTTC
TRBV6-5	NA	NA	TRBJ1-1	CASRSLLVNGAEAFF	TGTGCCAGCAGATCCCTTCTCGTCAACGGGGCTGAAGCTTTCTTT
TRBV6-5	NA	TRBD1	TRBJ2-7	CAASRDRVSYEQYF	TGTGCCGCTTCCCGGGACAGGGTATCCTACGAGCAGTACTTC
TRBV11-2	NA	NA	TRBJ2-5	CASSTGLQETQYF	TGTGCCAGCAGCACCGGACTACAAGAGACCCAGTACTTC
TRBV19	NA	NA	TRBJ1-2	CASSTGTGRVDYTF	TGTGCCAGTAGTACCGGAACAGGGAGAGTAGACTACACCTTC
TRBV7-6	NA	NA	TRBJ2-3	CASSGSRKGGTDTQYF	TGTGCCAGCAGTGGGTCGAGGAAAGGGGGCACAGATACGCAGTATTTT
TRBV30	few	TRBD2	TRBJ2-5	CAWSLKRGASETQYF	TGTGCCTGGAGTCTTAAGCGGGGGGCGTCAGAGACCCAGTACTTC
TRBV30	NA	TRBD1	TRBJ1-1	CAWSPAGQGNTEAFF	TGTGCCTGGAGTCCCGCGGGACAGGGGAACACTGAAGCTTTCTTT
TRBV5-1	NA	NA	TRBJ2-7	CASSIDNYEQYF	TGCGCCAGCAGCATCGACAACTACGAGCAGTACTTC
TRBV19	NA	TRBD2	TRBJ2-1	CASSLGLAGDREFF	TGTGCCAGTAGCTTGGGACTAGCGGGAGATCGGGAGTTCTTC
TRBV5-1	once	NA	TRBJ1-1	CASSLADRNLNTEAFF	TGCGCCAGCAGCTTGGCGGACAGAAACTTAAACACTGAAGCTTTCTTT
TRBV4-2	NA	TRBD2	TRBJ2-7	CASSQEARGGPRSSYEQYF	TGTGCCAGCAGTCAAGAGGCTCGCGGGGGGCCGAGGAGCTCCTACGAGCAGTACTTC
TRBV7-3	few	NA	TRBJ1-1	CASSVQGGSTEAFF	TGTGCCAGCAGCGTACAGGGTGGGAGCACTGAAGCTTTCTTT
TRBV6-4	medium-sized	TRBD1	TRBJ2-1	CASSDGTGGNEQFF	TGTGCCAGCAGTGACGGGACAGGGGGCAATGAGCAGTTCTTC
TRBV3-1/TRBV3-2	NA	TRBD1	TRBJ1-4	CASSQLGGLDEKLFF	TGTGCCAGCAGCCAACTAGGGGGCTTGGATGAAAAACTGTTTTTT
TRBV19	NA	TRBD2	TRBJ2-2	CATKAGVGTGELFF	TGTGCCACCAAAGCGGGAGTGGGAACCGGGGAGCTGTTTTTT
TRBV5-1	NA	NA	TRBJ2-1	CASSLEVLSSYNEQFF	TGCGCCAGCAGCTTGGAAGTTCTCAGCTCCTACAATGAGCAGTTCTTC
TRBV5-4	NA	TRBD2	TRBJ2-7	CASSFSGGRRYEQYF	TGTGCCAGCAGCTTCAGCGGCGGGAGGAGGTACGAGCAGTACTTC
TRBV5-6	NA	TRBD1	TRBJ1-2	CASSLAGTGRFGYTF	TGTGCCAGCAGCTTGGCCGGGACAGGGCGCTTTGGCTACACCTTC
TRBV21-1	NA	NA	TRBJ2-6	CASSKEAASSGANVLTF	TGTGCCAGCAGCAAAGAGGCGGCCAGCTCTGGGGCCAACGTCCTGACTTTC
TRBV9	NA	TRBD1	TRBJ2-1	CASSVDGTDYNEQFF	TGTGCCAGCAGCGTTGACGGGACAGACTACAATGAGCAGTTCTTC
TRBV5-1	NA	NA	TRBJ2-7	CASSLGAGNSYEQYF	TGCGCCAGCAGCCTGGGGGCGGGAAACTCCTACGAGCAGTACTTC
TRBV6-1	NA	NA	TRBJ2-7	CASSDPPMGEGHEQYF	TGTGCCAGCAGTGACCCACCAATGGGCGAGGGCCACGAGCAGTACTTC
TRBV6-5	NA	TRBD2	TRBJ2-1	CASSYASGPTNNEQFF	TGTGCCAGCAGTTACGCTAGCGGTCCTACAAACAATGAGCAGTTCTTC
TRBV5-4	NA	TRBD2	TRBJ2-7	CASSLKFETSGAYEQYF	TGTGCCAGCAGCTTGAAGTTCGAGACTAGCGGGGCCTACGAGCAGTACTTC
TRBV4-3	NA	NA	TRBJ1-2	CASSQDSGAYYGYTF	TGCGCCAGCAGCCAAGACTCAGGGGCTTACTATGGCTACACCTTC
TRBV19	NA	NA	TRBJ2-3	CASSTQGVSGDTQYF	TGTGCCAGTAGTACGCAGGGGGTTAGCGGAGATACGCAGTATTTT
TRBV2	NA	NA	TRBJ2-3	CASRAGPTPTDTQYF	TGTGCCAGCAGGGCGGGTCCCACCCCCACAGATACGCAGTATTTT
TRBV5-6	few	TRBD1	TRBJ1-2	CASSIGQGYGYTF	TGTGCCAGCAGCATTGGACAGGGGTATGGCTACACCTTC
TRBV10-3	NA	TRBD1	TRBJ2-7	CAISDHLRDRVNEQYF	TGTGCCATCAGTGACCACCTTCGGGACAGGGTAAACGAGCAGTACTTC
TRBV5-6	NA	NA	TRBJ2-1	CASSASGLGEQFF	TGTGCCAGCAGCGCCTCAGGTCTTGGGGAGCAGTTCTTC
TRBV30	NA	NA	TRBJ1-1	CANEQGNTEAFF	TGTGCAAATGAACAGGGGAACACTGAAGCTTTCTTT
TRBV7-8	NA	NA	TRBJ2-2	CASSPRGQILNTGELFF	TGTGCCAGCAGCCCCCGAGGGCAGATATTGAACACCGGGGAGCTGTTTTTT
TRBV30	NA	NA	TRBJ2-3	CAWTGRTNWNTQYF	TGTGCCTGGACGGGCAGGACAAACTGGAATACGCAGTATTTT
TRBV10-3	NA	TRBD1	TRBJ1-1	CAIRLTGGNTEAFF	TGTGCCATCAGATTAACAGGGGGGAACACTGAAGCTTTCTTT
TRBV10-3	NA	NA	TRBJ2-1	CAISEAIPGDEQFF	TGTGCCATCAGTGAGGCTATCCCAGGCGATGAGCAGTTCTTC
TRBV6-5	NA	NA	TRBJ2-1	CASSQASRGNEQFF	TGTGCCAGCAGTCAGGCTAGCAGAGGGAATGAGCAGTTCTTC
TRBV4-3	NA	TRBD2	TRBJ2-3	CASSQEQRGGLDTQYF	TGCGCCAGCAGCCAAGAGCAACGGGGGGGCCTCGATACGCAGTATTTT
TRBV5-1	NA	TRBD1	TRBJ1-1	CASRRQGRNTEAFF	TGCGCCAGCAGGAGACAGGGGAGGAACACTGAAGCTTTCTTT
TRBV3-1/TRBV3-2	once	NA	TRBJ2-7	CASSQEGQSEQYF	TGTGCCAGCAGCCAAGAAGGACAGAGTGAGCAGTACTTC
TRBV27	NA	TRBD1	TRBJ1-6	CASSLGRDRPNNSPLHF	TGTGCCAGCAGTTTAGGTCGGGACAGACCTAATAATTCACCCCTCCACTTT
TRBV7-6	NA	TRBD1	TRBJ2-3	CASSLIGTGQLTDTQYF	TGTGCCAGCAGCTTAATAGGGACGGGACAGCTCACAGATACGCAGTATTTT
TRBV11-3	NA	NA	TRBJ2-3	CASSLGLAGADTQYF	TGTGCCAGCAGCTTAGGTCTAGCTGGTGCAGATACGCAGTATTTT
TRBV6-4	NA	TRBD1	TRBJ2-1	CASSLYSGTGGWNEQFF	TGTGCCAGCAGTCTCTATTCCGGGACAGGGGGCTGGAATGAGCAGTTCTTC
TRBV2	NA	NA	TRBJ1-5	CASKTYSNQPQHF	TGTGCCAGCAAGACTTATAGCAATCAGCCCCAGCATTTT
TRBV7-9	NA	NA	TRBJ1-1	CASSPRRGGVNTEAFF	TGTGCCAGCAGCCCCCGGCGAGGGGGGGTGAACACTGAAGCTTTCTTT
TRBV19	NA	TRBD1	TRBJ1-1	CASSPPGQGATEAFF	TGTGCCAGTAGTCCCCCCGGGCAGGGGGCTACTGAAGCTTTCTTT
TRBV6-2/TRBV6-3	NA	TRBD1	TRBJ2-7	CASTPGQGRLSYEQYF	TGTGCCAGCACCCCCGGACAGGGTAGATTGTCCTACGAGCAGTACTTC
TRBV5-1	NA	NA	TRBJ1-2	CASSFAGYGYTF	TGCGCCAGCAGCTTTGCCGGCTATGGCTACACCTTC
TRBV5-1	NA	TRBD1	TRBJ1-3	CASSSGGIGSGNTIYF	TGCGCCAGCAGCTCAGGGGGGATTGGTTCTGGAAACACCATATATTTT
TRBV30	NA	TRBD1	TRBJ1-2	CAWTRTGGIYGYTF	TGTGCCTGGACACGGACAGGGGGTATCTATGGCTACACCTTC
TRBV18	NA	TRBD1	TRBJ1-1	CASSSDRGLRTEAFF	TGTGCCAGCTCCTCCGACAGGGGGCTTCGCACTGAAGCTTTCTTT
TRBV6-6	once	TRBD2	TRBJ2-1	CASSYGASGRYNEQFF	TGTGCCAGCAGTTACGGGGCTAGCGGGAGGTACAATGAGCAGTTCTTC
TRBV18	NA	TRBD2	TRBJ2-3	CASSPQVSGGESTDTQYF	TGTGCCAGCTCACCACAGGTGAGCGGGGGGGAGAGCACAGATACGCAGTATTTT